The rows below give T cell receptor beta chains drawn from one sample of a study of T-cell reconstitution after alpha-beta-depleted transplantation in children. MiXCR, run by TCRdb on the PCR reads, gives a single entry per CDR3 protein. The sample carries 500,000 to 650,000 distinct CDR3 sequences, about an eighth recorded once. The starting material was PBMCs, mostly from graft donor cells, obtained 180 days after TCRalphabeta/CD19-depleted stem cell transplant. Receptors originate from a female patient aged 2 to 10 who had a stem cell transplant for aplastic anemia, so the T cells may come from the graft donor. Each CDR3 is given with its conserved first and last residue. Fields, in order: clone size, J gene, D gene, V gene, CDR3 protein, CDR3 DNA. The D gene is left open where the match is weak. A clone size is listed for some rows: how often the clone was seen (once, few, many), or a class if it is expanded.

few | TRBJ2-2 | TRBD2 | TRBV20-1 | CSATPSGVLRGELFF | TGCAGTGCAACACCTAGCGGGGTTTTAAGGGGGGAGCTGTTTTTT
NA | TRBJ1-1 | TRBD1 | TRBV30 | CAWSQGAEAFF | TGTGCCTGGAGTCAGGGGGCTGAAGCTTTCTTT
few | TRBJ2-1 | NA | TRBV9 | CASSVAGGTYNEQFF | TGTGCCAGCAGCGTAGCTGGGGGCACCTACAATGAGCAGTTCTTC
once | TRBJ2-2 | NA | TRBV25-1 | CASRSRTGELFF | TGTGCCAGCAGAAGTCGGACCGGGGAGCTGTTTTTT
few | TRBJ1-5 | TRBD1 | TRBV12-3/TRBV12-4 | CASILGQGYYSNQPQHF | TGTGCCAGCATCCTTGGACAGGGCTACTATAGCAATCAGCCCCAGCATTTT
NA | TRBJ2-4 | TRBD1 | TRBV29-1 | CSVEGQGAKNIQYF | TGCAGCGTTGAGGGACAGGGGGCCAAAAACATTCAGTACTTC
NA | TRBJ2-3 | TRBD1 | TRBV28 | CASTRDRGPDTQYF | TGTGCCAGCACGAGGGACAGGGGGCCAGATACGCAGTATTTT
few | TRBJ2-3 | TRBD2 | TRBV5-1 | CASSLLSGTRGTDTQYF | TGCGCCAGCAGCCTTCTATCCGGGACTAGAGGCACAGATACGCAGTATTTT
NA | TRBJ2-1 | NA | TRBV4-3 | CASSQGTRGTYNEQFF | TGCGCCAGCAGCCAAGGTACCCGAGGAACCTACAATGAGCAGTTCTTC
once | TRBJ1-5 | TRBD1 | TRBV12-3/TRBV12-4 | CAGSHSDRTIRQPQHF | TGTGCCGGCAGTCATTCGGACAGGACGATCCGTCAGCCCCAGCATTTT
few | TRBJ1-2 | NA | TRBV7-2 | CASSLVQAPWVYGYTF | TGTGCCAGCAGCTTAGTACAGGCACCTTGGGTCTATGGCTACACCTTC
many | TRBJ2-5 | TRBD2 | TRBV29-1 | CSVGTSGQETQYF | TGCAGCGTTGGGACTAGCGGACAAGAGACCCAGTACTTC
few | TRBJ2-1 | TRBD1 | TRBV28 | CASSLDRVGNEQFF | TGTGCCAGCAGTCTGGACAGGGTTGGTAATGAGCAGTTCTTC
few | TRBJ2-1 | TRBD2 | TRBV6-5 | CASSSLIGLAASHEQFF | TGTGCCAGCAGTTCCCTTATCGGACTAGCAGCCTCCCACGAGCAGTTCTTC
many | TRBJ2-1 | TRBD2 | TRBV9 | CASSVLAGTYNEQFF | TGTGCCAGCAGCGTCCTAGCGGGGACTTACAATGAGCAGTTCTTC
many | TRBJ2-3 | TRBD2 | TRBV11-2 | CASSMGLASDTQYF | TGTGCCAGCAGCATGGGACTAGCCTCAGATACGCAGTATTTT
NA | TRBJ2-5 | NA | TRBV20-1 | CSASQPQTQYF | TGCAGTGCTAGTCAGCCCCAGACCCAGTACTTC
many | TRBJ2-1 | NA | TRBV7-9 | CASSSNEQFF | TGTGCCAGCAGCAGTAATGAGCAGTTCTTC
NA | TRBJ2-5 | NA | TRBV29-1 | CSVTGTLRETQYF | TGCAGCGTTACCGGGACCCTTCGGGAGACCCAGTACTTC
many | TRBJ2-5 | TRBD2 | TRBV12-3/TRBV12-4 | CASSGTSGQETQYF | TGTGCCAGCAGTGGGACTAGCGGGCAAGAGACCCAGTACTTC
few | TRBJ2-3 | NA | TRBV18 | CASSPLPSTDTQYF | TGTGCCAGCTCACCTCTCCCTAGCACAGATACGCAGTATTTT
few | TRBJ2-3 | TRBD2 | TRBV2 | CASSEWGRATDTQYF | TGTGCCAGCAGTGAATGGGGGAGGGCGACAGATACGCAGTATTTT
few | TRBJ1-2 | NA | TRBV7-2 | CASSLGGGFYGYTF | TGTGCCAGCAGCTTAGGCGGCGGATTCTATGGCTACACCTTC
few | TRBJ2-2 | TRBD1 | TRBV12-3/TRBV12-4 | CASSLAAGGPGNTGELFF | TGTGCCAGCAGTTTAGCGGCAGGGGGCCCCGGTAACACCGGGGAGCTGTTTTTT
NA | TRBJ2-3 | TRBD2 | TRBV5-1 | CASSAGLVTTDTQYF | TGCGCCAGCAGCGCGGGACTAGTCACCACAGATACGCAGTATTTT
few | TRBJ2-3 | NA | TRBV6-1 | CASALATSYPDTQYF | TGTGCCAGCGCTCTTGCGACTAGTTACCCCGATACGCAGTATTTT
NA | TRBJ2-2 | TRBD1 | TRBV5-1 | CASSFGTGKTGELFF | TGCGCCAGCAGCTTTGGGACAGGGAAAACCGGGGAGCTGTTTTTT
NA | TRBJ2-1 | NA | TRBV29-1 | CSVNTISGYNEQFF | TGCAGCGTTAATACAATTAGCGGATACAATGAGCAGTTCTTC
few | TRBJ1-2 | TRBD1 | TRBV28 | CASSTGGSNRGGYTF | TGTGCCAGCAGCACGGGTGGGTCTAACAGGGGCGGCTACACCTTC
few | TRBJ2-2 | NA | TRBV6-5 | CATRLYTGELFF | TGTGCCACCCGACTTTACACCGGGGAGCTGTTTTTT
NA | TRBJ2-2 | NA | TRBV12-3/TRBV12-4 | CASTPGATGELFF | TGTGCCAGCACCCCAGGGGCCACCGGGGAGCTGTTTTTT
NA | TRBJ1-3 | NA | TRBV5-1 | CASSLRPQRVSGNTIYF | TGCGCCAGCAGCTTGAGGCCGCAAAGGGTTTCTGGAAACACCATATATTTT
NA | TRBJ2-1 | TRBD1 | TRBV9 | CASSVLSGTGGYEQFF | TGTGCCAGCAGCGTCCTCTCCGGGACAGGGGGCTATGAGCAGTTCTTC
few | TRBJ2-1 | NA | TRBV7-2 | CAETVSSYNEQFF | TGTGCCGAAACGGTCAGCTCCTACAATGAGCAGTTCTTC
few | TRBJ2-1 | NA | TRBV6-2/TRBV6-3 | CASSSASYGGFTYNEQFF | TGTGCCAGCAGTTCCGCCTCGTACGGGGGCTTTACCTACAATGAGCAGTTCTTC
NA | TRBJ1-2 | NA | TRBV4-1 | CASSQDSPKRLGGYTF | TGCGCCAGCAGCCAAGATTCCCCTAAACGGCTAGGTGGCTACACCTTC
many | TRBJ1-2 | NA | TRBV20-1 | CSARAVLFVGRGYTF | TGCAGTGCTAGAGCCGTATTATTTGTAGGGAGGGGCTACACCTTC
few | TRBJ2-1 | NA | TRBV3-1 | CASSQDPGQYNEQFF | TGTGCCAGCAGCCAAGACCCGGGACAATACAATGAGCAGTTCTTC
few | TRBJ2-4 | TRBD1 | TRBV18 | CASSSGDRKNSQYF | TGTGCCAGCTCATCGGGGGACAGGAAAAACAGTCAGTACTTC
many | TRBJ2-7 | TRBD2 | TRBV28 | CAGGTSGSYEQYF | TGTGCCGGCGGGACTAGCGGTTCCTACGAGCAGTACTTC
NA | TRBJ2-5 | NA | TRBV20-1 | CSARDRGTQETQYF | TGCAGTGCTAGAGATCGGGGGACACAAGAGACCCAGTACTTC
many | TRBJ2-1 | TRBD2 | TRBV5-1 | CASRGVYAGDSYNEQFF | TGCGCCAGCAGAGGGGTGTATGCGGGGGACTCCTACAATGAGCAGTTCTTC
few | TRBJ1-4 | NA | TRBV28 | CASSPFTREKLFF | TGTGCCAGCAGTCCCTTCACAAGGGAAAAACTGTTTTTT
few | TRBJ1-1 | NA | TRBV7-2 | CASSLGGARTLEAFF | TGTGCCAGCAGCTTAGGTGGGGCGCGGACCCTTGAAGCTTTCTTT
NA | TRBJ2-4 | NA | TRBV5-5 | CASSNAKNIQYF | TGTGCCAGCAGCAACGCGAAAAACATTCAGTACTTC
NA | TRBJ1-2 | TRBD1 | TRBV28 | CASRNRTGNYGYTF | TGTGCCAGCAGGAATCGGACAGGGAACTATGGCTACACCTTC
NA | TRBJ2-7 | TRBD2 | TRBV7-9 | CASSLGLAGDSYEQYF | TGTGCCAGCAGCTTGGGACTAGCGGGAGACTCCTACGAGCAGTACTTC
few | TRBJ2-1 | NA | TRBV6-5 | CASGPANEQFF | TGTGCCAGCGGACCGGCGAATGAGCAGTTCTTC
few | TRBJ2-5 | TRBD2 | TRBV11-2 | CASSREGGLAGGYQETQYF | TGTGCCAGCAGCCGGGAGGGGGGACTAGCGGGAGGGTACCAAGAGACCCAGTACTTC
once | TRBJ1-1 | NA | TRBV21-1 | CASSKGSPNTEAFF | TGTGCCAGCAGCAAAGGCTCTCCGAACACTGAAGCTTTCTTT
NA | TRBJ2-4 | NA | TRBV10-3 | CATEGPDQNIQYF | TGTGCCACCGAGGGACCCGACCAAAACATTCAGTACTTC
NA | TRBJ2-7 | NA | TRBV6-5 | CASSYRSGRASYEQYF | TGTGCCAGCAGTTACCGGTCGGGACGAGCCTCCTACGAGCAGTACTTC
NA | TRBJ1-1 | NA | TRBV27 | CASSLSTGLWSEAFF | TGTGCCAGCAGTTTATCGACGGGCCTTTGGTCTGAAGCTTTCTTT
NA | TRBJ2-1 | TRBD2 | TRBV3-1 | CASSQMGLAGRSYNEQFF | TGTGCCAGCAGCCAAATGGGACTAGCGGGCCGCTCCTACAATGAGCAGTTCTTC